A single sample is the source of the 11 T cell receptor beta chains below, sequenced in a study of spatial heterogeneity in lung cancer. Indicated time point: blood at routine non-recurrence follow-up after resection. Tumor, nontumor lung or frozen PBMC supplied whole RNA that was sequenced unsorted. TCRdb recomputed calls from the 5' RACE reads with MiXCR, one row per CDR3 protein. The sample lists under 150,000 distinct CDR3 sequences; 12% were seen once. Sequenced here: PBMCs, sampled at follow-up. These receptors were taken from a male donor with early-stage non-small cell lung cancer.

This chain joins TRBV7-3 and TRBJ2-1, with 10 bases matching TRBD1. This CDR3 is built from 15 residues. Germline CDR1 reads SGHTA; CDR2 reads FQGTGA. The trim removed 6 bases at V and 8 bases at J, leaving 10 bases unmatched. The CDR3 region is CASRPQGQGLDEQFF. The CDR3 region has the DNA TGTGCCAGCAGGCCCCAGGGACAGGGGCTCGATGAGCAGTTCTTC. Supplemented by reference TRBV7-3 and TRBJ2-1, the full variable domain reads GAGVSQTPSNKVTEKGKYVELRCDPISGHTALYWYRQSLGQGPEFLIYFQGTGAADDSGLPNDRFFAVRPEGSVSTLKIQRTERGDSAVYLCASRPQGQGLDEQFFGPGTRLTVL.

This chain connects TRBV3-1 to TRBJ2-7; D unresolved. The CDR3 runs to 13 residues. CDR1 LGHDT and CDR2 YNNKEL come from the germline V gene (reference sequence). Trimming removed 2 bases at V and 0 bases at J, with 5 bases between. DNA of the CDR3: TGTGCCAGCAGCCAACTGGGCTCCTACGAGCAGTACTTC. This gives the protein CASSQLGSYEQYF.

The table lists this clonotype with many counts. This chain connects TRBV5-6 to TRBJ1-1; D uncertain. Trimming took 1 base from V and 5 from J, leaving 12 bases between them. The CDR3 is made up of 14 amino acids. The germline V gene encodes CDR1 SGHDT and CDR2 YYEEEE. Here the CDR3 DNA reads TGTGCCAGCAGCTTGCCTCACAGAGAGACTGAAGCTTTCTTT. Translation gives CASSLPHRETEAFF.

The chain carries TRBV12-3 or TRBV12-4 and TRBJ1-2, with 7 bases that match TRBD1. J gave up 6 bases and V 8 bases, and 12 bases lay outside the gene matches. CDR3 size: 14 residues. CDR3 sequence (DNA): TGTGCCAGCCGATTGGCAGGGGGAAAGAATGGCTACACCTTC. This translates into CASRLAGGKNGYTF.

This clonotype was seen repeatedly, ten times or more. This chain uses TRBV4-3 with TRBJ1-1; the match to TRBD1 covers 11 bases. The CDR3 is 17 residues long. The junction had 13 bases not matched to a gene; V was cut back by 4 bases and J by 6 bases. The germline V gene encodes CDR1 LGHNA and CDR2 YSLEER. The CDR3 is CASSPYGQGALFAEAFF. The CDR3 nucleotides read TGCGCCAGCAGCCCCTACGGACAGGGGGCTCTATTCGCTGAAGCTTTCTTT.

The CDR3 spells CASRPQDFPSYEQYF. CDR3 coding DNA: TGTGCCAGCAGGCCTCAAGACTTCCCATCCTACGAGCAGTACTTC. The chain has TRBV27 and TRBJ2-7; D not resolved. The length of the CDR3 is 15 residues. Germline V CDR1 and CDR2: MNHEY, SMNVEV (reference sequence). Deletions cut 6 bases from V and 1 base from J, with 16 bases between.

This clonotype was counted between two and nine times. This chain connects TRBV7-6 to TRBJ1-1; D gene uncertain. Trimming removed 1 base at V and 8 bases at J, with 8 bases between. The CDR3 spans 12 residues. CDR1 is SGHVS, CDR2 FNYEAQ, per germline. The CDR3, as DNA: TGTGCCAGCAGCTTAGGGGCAGGAGAAGCTTTCTTT. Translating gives CASSLGAGEAFF.

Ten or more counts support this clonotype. CDR3: CASMGGFVSNQPQHF. Written as DNA, the CDR3 is TGTGCCAGTATGGGAGGGTTTGTTAGCAATCAGCCCCAGCATTTT. The chain joins TRBV19 to TRBJ1-5, with no clear D. This CDR3 is built from 15 residues. V lost 7 bases and J lost 0, with 13 bases in between. The V gene's germline CDR1 is LNHDA and CDR2 SQIVND (reference sequence).

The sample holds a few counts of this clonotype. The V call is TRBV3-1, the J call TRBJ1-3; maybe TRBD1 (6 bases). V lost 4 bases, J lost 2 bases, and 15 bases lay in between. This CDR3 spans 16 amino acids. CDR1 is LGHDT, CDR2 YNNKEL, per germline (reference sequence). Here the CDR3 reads CASSPTGTRAGNTIYF. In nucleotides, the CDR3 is TGTGCCAGCAGCCCTACAGGGACCAGGGCTGGAAACACCATATATTTT.

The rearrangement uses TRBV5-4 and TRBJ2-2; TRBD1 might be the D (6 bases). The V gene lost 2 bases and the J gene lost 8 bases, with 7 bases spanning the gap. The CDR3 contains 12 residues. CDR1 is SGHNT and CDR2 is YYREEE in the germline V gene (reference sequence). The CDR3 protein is CASSFDRGELFF. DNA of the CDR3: TGTGCCAGCAGCTTCGACAGGGGGGAGCTGTTTTTT.

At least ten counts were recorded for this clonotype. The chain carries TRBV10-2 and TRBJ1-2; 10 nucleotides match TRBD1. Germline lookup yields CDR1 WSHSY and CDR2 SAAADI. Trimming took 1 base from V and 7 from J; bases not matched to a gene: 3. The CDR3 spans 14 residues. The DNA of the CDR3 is TGCGCCAGCAGTGAGTTGGACAGGGGGGTTGGCTACACCTTC. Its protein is CASSELDRGVGYTF.